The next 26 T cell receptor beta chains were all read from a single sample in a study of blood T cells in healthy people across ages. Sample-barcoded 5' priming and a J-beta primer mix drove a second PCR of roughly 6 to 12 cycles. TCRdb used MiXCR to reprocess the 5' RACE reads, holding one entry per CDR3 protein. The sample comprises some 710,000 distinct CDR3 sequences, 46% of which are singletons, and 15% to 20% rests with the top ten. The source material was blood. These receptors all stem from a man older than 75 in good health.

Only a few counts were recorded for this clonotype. CDR3 bases: TGCAGTGCGGGGCTTGATGCGACTAGCGAGGAGACCCAGTACTTC. Translated: CSAGLDATSEETQYF. The chain recombines TRBV20-1 with TRBJ2-5; 8 bases are a match to TRBD2. CDR1 and CDR2 from the germline V gene are DFQATT and SNEGSKA (reference sequence). V dropped 6 bases and J dropped 5; count of bases not matched to a gene: 14. The CDR3 has 15 amino acids.

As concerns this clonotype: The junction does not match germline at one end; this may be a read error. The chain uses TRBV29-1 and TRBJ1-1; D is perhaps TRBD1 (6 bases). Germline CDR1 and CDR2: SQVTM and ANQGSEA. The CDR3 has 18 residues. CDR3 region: CSGVQGTGWSETNTEAFF. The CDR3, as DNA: TGCAGCGGCGTGCAGGGGACGGGGTGGTCAGAGACGAACACTGAGGCTTTCTTT.

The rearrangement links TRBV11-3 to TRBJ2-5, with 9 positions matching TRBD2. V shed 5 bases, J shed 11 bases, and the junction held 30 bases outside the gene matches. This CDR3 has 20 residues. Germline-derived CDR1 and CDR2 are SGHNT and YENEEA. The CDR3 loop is CASSPPASGGTARAGGEQYF. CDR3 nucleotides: TGTGCCAGCAGCCCCCCCGCATCCGGGGGCACGGCCCGAGCGGGAGGTGAGCAGTACTTC.

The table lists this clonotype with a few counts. The CDR3 DNA sequence: TGTGCCAGCAGTTACTCCCGCGGGACTGGCAAAAACATTCAGTACTTC. It yields the protein CASSYSRGTGKNIQYF. The chain links TRBV6-6 to TRBJ2-4; maybe TRBD2 (6 bases). The ends were cut back, 0 bases at V and 3 bases at J, with 12 bases in the middle. The CDR3 sequence is 16 residues long. Germline V CDR1 and CDR2: MNHNY, SVGAGI (reference sequence).

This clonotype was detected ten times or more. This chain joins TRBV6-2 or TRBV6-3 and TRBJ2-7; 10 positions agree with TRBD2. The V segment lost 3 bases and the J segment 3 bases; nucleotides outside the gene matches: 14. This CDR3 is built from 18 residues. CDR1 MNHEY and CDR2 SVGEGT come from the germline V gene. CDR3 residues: CASSYSKTGLAENYEQYF. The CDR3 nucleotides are TGTGCCAGCAGTTATTCAAAGACAGGACTAGCGGAGAACTACGAGCAGTACTTC.

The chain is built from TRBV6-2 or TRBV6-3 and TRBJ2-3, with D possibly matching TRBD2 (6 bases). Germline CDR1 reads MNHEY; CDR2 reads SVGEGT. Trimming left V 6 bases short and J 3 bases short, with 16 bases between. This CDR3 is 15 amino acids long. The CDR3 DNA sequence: TGTGCCAGCAGACCAGGAACAGCGGGTACAGATACGCAGTATTTT. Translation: CASRPGTAGTDTQYF.

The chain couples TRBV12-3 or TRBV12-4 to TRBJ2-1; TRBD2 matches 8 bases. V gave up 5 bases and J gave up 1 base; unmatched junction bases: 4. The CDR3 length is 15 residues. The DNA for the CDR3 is TGTGCCAGCAGTGAGAGCGGGAGATCCTACAATGAGCAGTTCTTC. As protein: CASSESGRSYNEQFF.

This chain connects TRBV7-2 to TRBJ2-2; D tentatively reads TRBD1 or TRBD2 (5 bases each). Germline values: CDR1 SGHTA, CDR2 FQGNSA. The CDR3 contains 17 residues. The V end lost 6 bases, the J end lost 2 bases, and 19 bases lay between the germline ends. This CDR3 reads CASSHRSGPSNTGELFF. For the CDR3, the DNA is TGTGCCAGCAGTCATCGGTCGGGACCGAGTAACACCGGGGAGCTGTTTTTT.

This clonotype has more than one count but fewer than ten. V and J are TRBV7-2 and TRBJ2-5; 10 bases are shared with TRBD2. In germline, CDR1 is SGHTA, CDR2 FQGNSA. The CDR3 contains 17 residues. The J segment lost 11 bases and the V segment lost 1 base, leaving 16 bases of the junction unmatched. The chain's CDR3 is CASSLGRLAGLHNEQYF. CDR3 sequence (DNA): TGTGCCAGCAGCTTAGGCCGACTAGCGGGCCTGCACAATGAGCAGTACTTC.

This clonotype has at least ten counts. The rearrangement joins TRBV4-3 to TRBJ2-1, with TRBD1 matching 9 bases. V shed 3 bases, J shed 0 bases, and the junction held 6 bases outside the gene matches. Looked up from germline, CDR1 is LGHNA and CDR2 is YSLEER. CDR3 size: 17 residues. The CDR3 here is CASSQWTGDSSYNEQFF. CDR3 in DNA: TGCGCCAGCAGCCAGTGGACAGGGGATTCCTCCTACAATGAGCAGTTCTTC.

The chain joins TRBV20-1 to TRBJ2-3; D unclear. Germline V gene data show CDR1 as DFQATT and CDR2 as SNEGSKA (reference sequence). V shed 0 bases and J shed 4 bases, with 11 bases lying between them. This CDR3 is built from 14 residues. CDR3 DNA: TGCAGTGCTAGAGACCCCCTGTCGGCAGATACGCAGTATTTT. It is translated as CSARDPLSADTQYF.

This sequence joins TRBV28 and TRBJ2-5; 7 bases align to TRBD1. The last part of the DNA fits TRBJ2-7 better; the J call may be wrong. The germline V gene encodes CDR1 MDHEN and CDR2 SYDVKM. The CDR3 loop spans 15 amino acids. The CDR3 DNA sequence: TGTGCCAGCAGTTTATGGGGCAGGGGGACCTACGAGCAGTACTTC. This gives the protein CASSLWGRGTYEQYF.

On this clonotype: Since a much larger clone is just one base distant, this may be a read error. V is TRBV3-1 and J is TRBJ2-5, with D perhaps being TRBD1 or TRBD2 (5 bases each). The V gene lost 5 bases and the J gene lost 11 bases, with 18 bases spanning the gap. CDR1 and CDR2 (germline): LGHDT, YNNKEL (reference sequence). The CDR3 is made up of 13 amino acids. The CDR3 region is CASSYGTGNEQYF. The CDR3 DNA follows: TGTGCCAGCAGCTACGGGACGGGGAATGAGCAGTACTTC.

In DNA form, the CDR3 reads TGCAGCGTTGATAAAAGCGGGGCGGGTGAGCAGTTCTTC. This encodes CSVDKSGAGEQFF. The genes are TRBV29-1 and TRBJ2-1; 7 nucleotides line up with TRBD2. The CDR3 is made up of 13 amino acids. The ends lost 3 bases at V and 9 bases at J; junction bases unmatched: 8. Germline CDR1 is SQVTM and CDR2 is ANQGSEA.

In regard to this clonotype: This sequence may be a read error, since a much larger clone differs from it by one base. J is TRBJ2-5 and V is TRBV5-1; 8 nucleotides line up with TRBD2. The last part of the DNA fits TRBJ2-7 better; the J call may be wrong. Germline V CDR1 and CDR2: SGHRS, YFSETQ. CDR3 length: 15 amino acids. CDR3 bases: TGCGCCAGCAGCTTGGAGCAGCGGGAGATTGGCGAGCAGTACTTC. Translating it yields CASSLEQREIGEQYF.

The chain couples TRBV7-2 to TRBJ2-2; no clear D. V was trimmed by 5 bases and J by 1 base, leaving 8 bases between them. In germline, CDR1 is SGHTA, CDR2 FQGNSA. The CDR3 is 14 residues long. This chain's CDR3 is CASSQIKNTGELFF. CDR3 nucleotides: TGTGCCAGCAGCCAAATCAAGAACACCGGGGAGCTGTTTTTT.

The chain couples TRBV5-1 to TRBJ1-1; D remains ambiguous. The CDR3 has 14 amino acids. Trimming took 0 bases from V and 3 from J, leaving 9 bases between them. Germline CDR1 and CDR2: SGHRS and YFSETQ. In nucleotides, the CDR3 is TGCGCCAGCAGCTTGGGCCTCCGGGACACTGAAGCTTTCTTT. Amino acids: CASSLGLRDTEAFF.

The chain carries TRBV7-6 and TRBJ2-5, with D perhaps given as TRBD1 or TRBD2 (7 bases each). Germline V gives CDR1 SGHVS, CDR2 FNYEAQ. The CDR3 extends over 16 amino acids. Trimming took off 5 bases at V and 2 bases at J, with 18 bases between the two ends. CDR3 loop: CASSRRQGGIQETQYF. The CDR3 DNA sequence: TGTGCCAGCAGCCGACGACAGGGAGGGATTCAAGAGACCCAGTACTTC.

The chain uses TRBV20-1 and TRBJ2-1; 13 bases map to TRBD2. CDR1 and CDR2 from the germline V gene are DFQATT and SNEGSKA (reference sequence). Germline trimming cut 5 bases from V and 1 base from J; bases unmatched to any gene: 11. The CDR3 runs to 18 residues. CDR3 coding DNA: TGCAGTGCTGGAAGAGGACTAGCGGGAGACGGATCCTACAATGAGCAGTTCTTC. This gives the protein CSAGRGLAGDGSYNEQFF.

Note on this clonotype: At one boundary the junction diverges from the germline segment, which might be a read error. As DNA, the CDR3 is TGTGCCAGCAGTTTGGAGGGACAGTACACACATACGCAGTATTTT. Its protein product is CASSLEGQYTHTQYF. This chain joins TRBV6-2 or TRBV6-3 and TRBJ2-3, with a weak D call TRBD1 (7 bases). The germline V gene has CDR1 MNHEY and CDR2 SVGEGT. The CDR3 extends over 15 amino acids.

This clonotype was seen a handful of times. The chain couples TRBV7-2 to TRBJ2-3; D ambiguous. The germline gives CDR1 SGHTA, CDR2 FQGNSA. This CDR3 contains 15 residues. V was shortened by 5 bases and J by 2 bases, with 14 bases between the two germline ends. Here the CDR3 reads CASSRDWSLTDTQYF. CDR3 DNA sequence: TGTGCCAGCAGCCGAGATTGGAGTCTCACAGATACGCAGTATTTT.

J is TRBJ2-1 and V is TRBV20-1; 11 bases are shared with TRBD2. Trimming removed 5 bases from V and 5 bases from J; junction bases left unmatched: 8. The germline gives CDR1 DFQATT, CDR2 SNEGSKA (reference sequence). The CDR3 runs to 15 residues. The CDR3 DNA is TGCAGTGCTCAACCCCCGGGACTAGCGGACAATGAGCAGTTCTTC. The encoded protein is CSAQPPGLADNEQFF.

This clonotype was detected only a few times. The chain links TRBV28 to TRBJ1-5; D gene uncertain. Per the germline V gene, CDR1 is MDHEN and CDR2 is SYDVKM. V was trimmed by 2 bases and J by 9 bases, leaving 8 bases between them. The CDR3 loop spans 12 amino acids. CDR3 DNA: TGTGCCAGCAGTTTAGGTAGGCCGCCCCAGCATTTT. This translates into CASSLGRPPQHF.

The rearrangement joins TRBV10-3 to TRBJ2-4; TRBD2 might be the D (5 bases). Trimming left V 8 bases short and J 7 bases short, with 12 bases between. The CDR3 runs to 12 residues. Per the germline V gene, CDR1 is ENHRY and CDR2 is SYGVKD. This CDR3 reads CAIADYRNIQYF. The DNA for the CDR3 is TGTGCCATCGCAGACTATCGGAACATTCAGTACTTC.

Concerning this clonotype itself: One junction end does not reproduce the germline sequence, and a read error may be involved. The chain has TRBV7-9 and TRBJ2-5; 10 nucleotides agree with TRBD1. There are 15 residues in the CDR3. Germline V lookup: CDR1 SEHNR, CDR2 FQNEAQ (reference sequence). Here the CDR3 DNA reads TGTACCAGCAGCGGGAAGACAGGGGGCTGGGAGACCCAGTACTTC. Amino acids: CTSSGKTGGWETQYF. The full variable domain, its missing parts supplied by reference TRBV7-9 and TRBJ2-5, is DTGVSQNPRHKITKRGQNVTFRCDPISEHNRLYWYRQTLGQGPEFLTYFQNEAQLEKSRLLSDRFSAERPKGSFSTLEIQRTEQGDSAMYLCTSSGKTGGWETQYFGPGTRLLVL.

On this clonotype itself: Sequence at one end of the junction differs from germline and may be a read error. CDR3 nucleotide sequence: TGCAGTGCTGAAGAGCGAGGACAACTAGAGGCCCAGTACTTC. Translating it yields CSAEERGQLEAQYF. This chain connects TRBV20-1 to TRBJ2-5; D possibly matches TRBD1 or TRBD2 (5 bases each). The CDR3 sequence is 14 residues long. The germline CDR1 and CDR2 sequences are DFQATT and SNEGSKA (reference sequence).